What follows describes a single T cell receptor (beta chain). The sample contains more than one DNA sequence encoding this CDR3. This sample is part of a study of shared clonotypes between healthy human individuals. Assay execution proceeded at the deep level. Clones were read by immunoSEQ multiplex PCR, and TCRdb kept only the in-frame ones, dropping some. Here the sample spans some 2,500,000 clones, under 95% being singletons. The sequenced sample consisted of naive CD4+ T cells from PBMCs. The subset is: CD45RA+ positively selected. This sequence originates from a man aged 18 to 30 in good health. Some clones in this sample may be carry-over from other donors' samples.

The DNA of the CDR3 is TGCGCCAGCAGCTTGGGCCAGGGTAACGAGCAGTACTTC. This encodes CASSLGQGNEQYF. This chain uses TRBV5-1 with TRBJ2-7; D is perhaps TRBD1 (5 bases). CDR1 is SGHRS, CDR2 YFSETQ, per germline. V lost 0 bases and J 5 bases, leaving 9 bases between the germline ends. CDR3 length: 13 residues.